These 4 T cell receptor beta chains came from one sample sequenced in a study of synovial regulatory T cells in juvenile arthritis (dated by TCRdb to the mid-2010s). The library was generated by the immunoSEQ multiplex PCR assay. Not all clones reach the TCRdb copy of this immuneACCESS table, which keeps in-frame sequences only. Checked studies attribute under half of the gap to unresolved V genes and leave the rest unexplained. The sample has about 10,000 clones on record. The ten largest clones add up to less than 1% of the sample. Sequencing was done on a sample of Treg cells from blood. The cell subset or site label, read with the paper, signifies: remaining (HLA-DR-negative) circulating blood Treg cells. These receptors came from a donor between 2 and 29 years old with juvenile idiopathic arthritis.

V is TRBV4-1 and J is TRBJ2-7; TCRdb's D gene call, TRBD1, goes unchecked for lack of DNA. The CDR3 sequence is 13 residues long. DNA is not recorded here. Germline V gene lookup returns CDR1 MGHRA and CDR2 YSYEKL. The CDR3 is CASSQVTSGEQYF.

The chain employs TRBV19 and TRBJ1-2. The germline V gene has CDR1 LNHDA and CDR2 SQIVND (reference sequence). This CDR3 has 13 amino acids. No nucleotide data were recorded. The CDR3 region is CASSGVGGSGYTF.

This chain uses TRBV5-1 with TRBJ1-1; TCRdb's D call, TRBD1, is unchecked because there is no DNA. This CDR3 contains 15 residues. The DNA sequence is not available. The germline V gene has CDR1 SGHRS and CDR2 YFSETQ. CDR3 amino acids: CASSLGDRWNTEAFF. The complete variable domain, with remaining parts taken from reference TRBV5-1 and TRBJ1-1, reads KAGVTQTPRYLIKTRGQQVTLSCSPISGHRSVSWYQQTPGQGLQFLFEYFSETQRNKGNFPGRFSGRQFSNSRSEMNVSTLELGDSALYLCASSLGDRWNTEAFFGQGTRLTVV.

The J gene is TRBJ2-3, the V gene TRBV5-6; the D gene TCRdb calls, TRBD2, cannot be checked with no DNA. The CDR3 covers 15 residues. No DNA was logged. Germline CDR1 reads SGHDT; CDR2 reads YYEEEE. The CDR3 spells CASRQDYMLTDTQYF.